These 19 T cell receptor beta chains were all obtained from the same sample, sequenced in a study of blood T cells in healthy people across ages. With a J-beta primer mix and a sample-barcoded 5' primer, a second PCR ran 7 to 11 cycles. A single record per CDR3 protein comes from TCRdb applying MiXCR to the 5' RACE reads. Of about 1.5 million distinct CDR3 sequences in the sample, under 55% are singletons; the top ten hold around 4%. Source material: blood. These receptors were taken from a woman younger than 35 in good health.

This clonotype was observed a few times. The CDR3 is CASSRGPDPRVKTQYF. CDR3 nucleotide sequence: TGTGCCAGCAGTCGTGGACCGGACCCTCGGGTAAAGACCCAGTACTTC. V and J are TRBV27 and TRBJ2-5, with unresolved D. The CDR3 has 16 amino acids. V was trimmed by 5 bases and J by 6 bases, leaving 22 bases between them. Germline CDR1 reads MNHEY; CDR2 reads SMNVEV (reference sequence).

The chain employs TRBV15 and TRBJ2-7; 7 bases map to TRBD2. The CDR3 loop spans 15 amino acids. V lost 1 base and J lost 7; bases outside the gene matches: 10. Germline assignment: CDR1 LNHNV and CDR2 YYDKDF (reference sequence). CDR3 in amino acids: CATSRVGTIDNEQYF. Here the CDR3 DNA reads TGTGCCACCAGCAGAGTGGGGACTATCGACAATGAGCAGTACTTC.

On this clonotype itself: One end of the junction is discordant with germline, which a read error may explain. The chain uses TRBV20-1 and TRBJ2-1, with 8 positions matching TRBD2. CDR1 is DFQATT, CDR2 SNEGSKA, per germline (reference sequence). The CDR3 covers 16 residues. The CDR3, as DNA: TGCTGTGCTACTACTCTAGCGGGCCTTTCCTACAATGAGCAGTTCTTC. Its translation is CCATTLAGLSYNEQFF.

This clonotype was found many times. This chain links TRBV6-5 with TRBJ1-5, with 8 bases lining up with TRBD1. V was clipped by 6 bases and J by 0 bases; unmatched bases: 4. Germline V gives CDR1 MNHEY, CDR2 SVGAGI. This CDR3 has 15 residues. CDR3: CASSPDRASNQPQHF. The CDR3 DNA sequence: TGTGCCAGCAGCCCGGACAGGGCTAGCAATCAGCCCCAGCATTTT.

The J gene is TRBJ1-2, the V gene TRBV27; 11 bases align to TRBD1. Looked up from germline, CDR1 is MNHEY and CDR2 is SMNVEV (reference sequence). The CDR3 runs 15 residues. The V gene end was trimmed by 6 bases and the J gene end by 7 bases; junction bases not matched to a gene: 10. The CDR3 loop is CASSPGTGGRSGYTF. The CDR3 DNA reads as TGTGCCAGCAGCCCCGGGACAGGGGGTCGAAGTGGCTACACCTTC.

Only one count was recorded for this clonotype. This chain uses TRBV5-1 with TRBJ2-3; D remains unclear. The CDR3 runs 13 residues. Germline CDR1 is SGHRS and CDR2 is YFSETQ. With 4 bases removed from V and 2 bases from J, the gap between germline ends came to 8 bases. The CDR3 coding sequence is TGCGCCAGCAGCCGTATTATCACAGATACGCAGTATTTT. Translation: CASSRIITDTQYF.

Here the CDR3 DNA reads TGTGCCAGCAGCTTAGCGCAGGAGGGTACAGGGTATGGCTACACCTTC. This codes for CASSLAQEGTGYGYTF. The V gene is TRBV7-2, the J gene TRBJ1-2, with a possible D match to TRBD1 (6 bases). There are 16 residues in the CDR3. The germline V gene encodes CDR1 SGHTA and CDR2 FQGNSA. With 0 bases removed from V and 5 bases from J, the gap between germline ends came to 16 bases. Full variable domain (rest looked up from reference TRBV7-2 and TRBJ1-2): GAGVSQSPSNKVTEKGKDVELRCDPISGHTALYWYRQSLGQGLEFLIYFQGNSAPDKSGLPSDRFSAERTGGSVSTLTIQRTQQEDSAVYLCASSLAQEGTGYGYTFGSGTRLTVV.

This clonotype appeared a few times. This chain joins TRBV20-1 and TRBJ2-4; D is unresolved. Germline assignment: CDR1 DFQATT and CDR2 SNEGSKA (reference sequence). Between the trimmed V and J ends, which lost 4 bases and 1 base, there was a span of 11 bases. The CDR3 consists of 14 residues. Here the CDR3 DNA reads TGCAGTGCTATGAAACTATTGGCCAAAAACATTCAGTACTTC. Translated: CSAMKLLAKNIQYF.

This clonotype was seen more than once but under ten times. The germline gene is not matched at one end of the junction; a read error may be the cause. The V gene is TRBV4-3, the J gene TRBJ2-2; D remains ambiguous. The germline V gene encodes CDR1 LGHNA and CDR2 YSLEER. This CDR3 has 12 residues. Here the CDR3 reads CASSQESGELFF. The CDR3 DNA sequence: TGTGCCAGCAGCCAAGAGTCCGGGGAGCTGTTTTTT.

This clonotype was seen only once. This chain connects TRBV28 to TRBJ2-2; D might be TRBD2 (7 bases). Trimming pared 8 bases from V and 4 bases from J, leaving 17 bases between. The CDR3 is made up of 15 amino acids. CDR1 and CDR2 (germline): MDHEN, SYDVKM. For the CDR3, the DNA is TGTGCCAGCGGGGGGGCTCGCGTCGGCACCGGGGAGCTGTTTTTT. Amino acids: CASGGARVGTGELFF.

This clonotype was detected a few times. J is TRBJ2-5 and V is TRBV20-1; no reliable D call. Germline V gene data show CDR1 as DFQATT and CDR2 as SNEGSKA (reference sequence). The CDR3 covers 12 residues. V lost 7 bases to trimming and J lost 7 bases, with 16 bases between them. CDR3 nucleotide sequence: TGCAGTGACTCGACGGCGGCTGGGACCCAGTACTTC. Translated: CSDSTAAGTQYF.

The rearrangement joins TRBV4-1 to TRBJ1-1, with 7 positions matching TRBD1. The CDR3 consists of 12 residues. V lost 4 bases, J lost 8 bases, and 4 bases stayed unmatched. Germline V lookup: CDR1 MGHRA, CDR2 YSYEKL. The CDR3, as DNA: TGCGCCAGCAGCCTTTTACAGGGGGAAGCTTTCTTT. Amino acid sequence: CASSLLQGEAFF.

The V call is TRBV3-1, the J call TRBJ1-1; D remains unclear. V was shortened by 4 bases and J by 6 bases, with 15 bases between the two germline ends. Germline values: CDR1 LGHDT, CDR2 YNNKEL (reference sequence). The CDR3 extends over 14 amino acids. Here the CDR3 reads CASSRETVGAEAFF. As DNA, the CDR3 is TGTGCCAGCAGCCGGGAAACAGTAGGCGCTGAAGCTTTCTTT.

The gene calls are TRBV7-9 and TRBJ1-1; possibly TRBD1 for D (5 bases). The CDR3 runs to 15 residues. The V end lost 3 bases, the J end lost 8 bases, and 19 bases lay between the germline ends. CDR1 and CDR2 from the germline V gene are SEHNR and FQNEAQ (reference sequence). CDR3 in amino acids: CASSFGNEGPGEAFF. Here the CDR3 DNA reads TGTGCCAGCAGCTTCGGAAACGAGGGACCGGGCGAAGCTTTCTTT.

The chain is built from TRBV10-3 and TRBJ2-7; D possibly corresponds to TRBD1 (6 bases). V was clipped by 5 bases and J by 3 bases, with 11 bases between them. Germline V CDR1 and CDR2: ENHRY, SYGVKD. CDR3 length: 13 residues. The CDR3 reads CAISRQDIYEQYF. The CDR3 nucleotides read TGTGCCATCAGTAGACAGGACATCTACGAGCAGTACTTC.

This clonotype has a single count. The chain carries TRBV7-9 and TRBJ2-1; the D gene is possibly TRBD2 (6 bases). CDR3 length: 15 residues. The V gene's germline CDR1 is SEHNR and CDR2 FQNEAQ (reference sequence). The ends were cut back, 1 base at V and 10 bases at J, with 17 bases in the middle. The CDR3 region is CASSLVGGSGDEQFF. In DNA, the CDR3 is TGTGCCAGCAGCTTAGTAGGTGGTAGCGGAGACGAGCAGTTCTTC.

The genes are TRBV14 and TRBJ1-2; D uncertain. This CDR3 region has 13 residues. V was shortened by 4 bases and J by 8 bases, with 14 bases between the two germline ends. Germline CDR1 and CDR2: SGHDN and FVKESK. The chain's CDR3 is CASSREWHGGYTF. For the CDR3, the DNA is TGTGCCAGCAGCCGGGAATGGCATGGCGGCTACACCTTC.

This clonotype was counted many times. The CDR3: CASSQSGGTGANVLTF. The CDR3, as DNA: TGCGCCAGCAGCCAATCTGGAGGGACTGGGGCCAACGTCCTGACTTTC. The genes are TRBV4-3 and TRBJ2-6; tentative D call: TRBD2 (6 bases). CDR1 and CDR2 (germline): LGHNA, YSLEER. V lost 2 bases, J lost 2 bases, and 10 bases lay in between. The CDR3 is made up of 16 amino acids.

The chain joins TRBV28 to TRBJ1-2; D remains unclear. CDR3 length equals 14 residues. Germline V gene lookup returns CDR1 MDHEN and CDR2 SYDVKM. Trimming pared 7 bases from V and 6 bases from J, leaving 18 bases between. CDR3 amino acids: CASTPMTWVDGYTF. The CDR3 nucleotides read TGTGCCAGCACCCCAATGACCTGGGTCGATGGCTACACCTTC.